This T cell receptor (beta chain) was sequenced during a study of OX40 agonist ivuxolimab in advanced cancers. Across the whole study: Dose-escalation patients' cancers were hepatocellular carcinoma, melanoma, renal cell or head and neck cancer. A history of anti-PD-1, anti-PD-L1 or anti-CTLA-4 therapy was acceptable, and about 40% had some.

V lost 1 base to trimming and J lost 4 bases; unmatched junction nucleotides: 3. The CDR3 is 15 amino acids. Germline lookup yields CDR1 GTSNPN and CDR2 SVGIG (reference sequence). Sequencing used immunoSEQ multiplex PCR; TCRdb keeps in-frame clones, though not all of them. The data show approximately 91,000 clones, about 89% seen once. Any history of autoimmune disease or systemic immunosuppression disqualified patients. This TCR came from an adult with an advanced solid tumor such as melanoma, head and neck, liver or kidney cancer. Here the sequenced sample was CD4+ or CD8+ T cells sorted from blood, taken in a trial of the OX40 agonist ivuxolimab. This chain joins TRBV30 and TRBJ2-7; 14 bases agree with TRBD2. For the CDR3, the DNA is TGTGCCTGGAGTGCCCGGACTAGCGGGAGGTACGAGCAGTACTTC. Translation gives CAWSARTSGRYEQYF.